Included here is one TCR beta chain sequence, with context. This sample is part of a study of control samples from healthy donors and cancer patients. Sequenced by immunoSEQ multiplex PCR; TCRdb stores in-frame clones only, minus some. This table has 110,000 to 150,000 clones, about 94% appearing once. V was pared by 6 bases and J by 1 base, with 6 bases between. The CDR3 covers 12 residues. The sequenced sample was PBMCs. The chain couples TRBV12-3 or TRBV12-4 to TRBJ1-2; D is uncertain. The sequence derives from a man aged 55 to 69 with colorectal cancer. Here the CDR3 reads CASRGINYGYTF. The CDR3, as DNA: TGTGCCAGCAGGGGGATTAACTATGGCTACACCTTC.